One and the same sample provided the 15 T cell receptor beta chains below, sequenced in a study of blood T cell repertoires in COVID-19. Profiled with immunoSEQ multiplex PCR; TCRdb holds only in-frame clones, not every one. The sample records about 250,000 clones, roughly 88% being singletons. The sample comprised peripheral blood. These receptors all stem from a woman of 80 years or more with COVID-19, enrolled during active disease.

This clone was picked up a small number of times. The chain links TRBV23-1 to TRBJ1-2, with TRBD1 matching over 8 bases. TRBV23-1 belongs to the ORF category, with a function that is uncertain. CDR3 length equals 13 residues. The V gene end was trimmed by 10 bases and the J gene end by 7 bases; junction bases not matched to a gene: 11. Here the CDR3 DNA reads TGCGCCACCGGGGTAGGCAGGGGGCCTGGCTACACCTTC. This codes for CATGVGRGPGYTF.

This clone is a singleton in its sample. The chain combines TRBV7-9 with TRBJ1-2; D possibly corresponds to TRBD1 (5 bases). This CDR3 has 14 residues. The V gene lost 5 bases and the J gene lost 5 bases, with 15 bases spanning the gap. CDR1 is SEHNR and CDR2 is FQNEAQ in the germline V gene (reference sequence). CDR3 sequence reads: CASSPGRGPYGYTF. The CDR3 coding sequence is TGTGCCAGCAGCCCCGGGCGGGGCCCATATGGCTACACCTTC.

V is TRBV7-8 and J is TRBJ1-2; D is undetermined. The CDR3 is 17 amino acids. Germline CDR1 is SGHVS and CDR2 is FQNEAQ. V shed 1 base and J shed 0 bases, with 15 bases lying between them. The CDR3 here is CASSLVLTDRANYGYTF. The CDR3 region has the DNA TGTGCCAGCAGCTTAGTGCTTACCGATCGAGCTAACTATGGCTACACCTTC.

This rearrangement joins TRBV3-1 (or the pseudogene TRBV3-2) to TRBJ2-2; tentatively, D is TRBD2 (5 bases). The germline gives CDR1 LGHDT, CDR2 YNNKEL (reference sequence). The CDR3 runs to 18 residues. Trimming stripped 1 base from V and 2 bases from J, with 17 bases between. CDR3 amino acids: CASSQGWEQRFNTGELFF. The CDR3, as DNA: TGTGCCAGCAGCCAAGGGTGGGAGCAGAGGTTTAACACCGGGGAGCTGTTTTTT.

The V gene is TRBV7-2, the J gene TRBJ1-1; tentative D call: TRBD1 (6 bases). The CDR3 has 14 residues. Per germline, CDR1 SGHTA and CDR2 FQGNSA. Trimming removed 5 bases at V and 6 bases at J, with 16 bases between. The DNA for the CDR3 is TGTGCCAGCAGCCTTGGGGTTTCAGGGGCTGAAGCTTTCTTT. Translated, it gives CASSLGVSGAEAFF.

The CDR3 DNA reads as TGTGCCAGCAGCTCGGACAGGGACCCCCGCACTGAAGCTTTCTTT. Translation: CASSSDRDPRTEAFF. The gene calls are TRBV7-9 and TRBJ1-1; 8 bases map to TRBD1. The CDR3 spans 15 residues. Germline-derived CDR1 and CDR2 are SEHNR and FQNEAQ (reference sequence). The ends lost 4 bases at V and 4 bases at J; junction bases unmatched: 8. The variable domain in full, with the rest retrieved from reference TRBV7-9 and TRBJ1-1, is DTGVSQNPRHKITKRGQNVTFRCDPISEHNRLYWYRQTLGQGPEFLTYFQNEAQLEKSRLLSDRFSAERPKGSFSTLEIQRTEQGDSAMYLCASSSDRDPRTEAFFGQGTRLTVV.

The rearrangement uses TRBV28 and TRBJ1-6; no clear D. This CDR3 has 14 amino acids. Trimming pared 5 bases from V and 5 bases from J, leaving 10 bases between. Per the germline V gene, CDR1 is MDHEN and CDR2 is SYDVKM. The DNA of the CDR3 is TGTGCCAGCAGTCGCCGACAAGATAATTCACCCCTCCACTTT. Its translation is CASSRRQDNSPLHF.

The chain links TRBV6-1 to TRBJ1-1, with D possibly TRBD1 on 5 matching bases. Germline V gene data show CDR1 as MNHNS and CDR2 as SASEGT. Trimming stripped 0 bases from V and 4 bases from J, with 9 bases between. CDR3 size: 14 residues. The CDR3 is CASSEAGVFTEAFF. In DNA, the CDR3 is TGTGCCAGCAGTGAAGCAGGGGTTTTCACTGAAGCTTTCTTT.

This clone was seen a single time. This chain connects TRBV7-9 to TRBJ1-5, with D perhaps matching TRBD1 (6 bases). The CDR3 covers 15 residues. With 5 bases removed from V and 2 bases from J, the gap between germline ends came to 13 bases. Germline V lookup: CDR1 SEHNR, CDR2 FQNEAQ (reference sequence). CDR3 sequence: CASSRGGGGNQPQHF. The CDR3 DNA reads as TGTGCCAGCAGCCGGGGCGGGGGCGGCAATCAGCCCCAGCATTTT.

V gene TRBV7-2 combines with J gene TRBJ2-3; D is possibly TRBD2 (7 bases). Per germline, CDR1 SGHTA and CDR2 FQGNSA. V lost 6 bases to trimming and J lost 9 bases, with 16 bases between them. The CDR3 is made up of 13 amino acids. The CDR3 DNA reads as TGTGCCAGCAGACCCTCGGGGGGCAGGACGCAGTATTTT. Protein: CASRPSGGRTQYF.

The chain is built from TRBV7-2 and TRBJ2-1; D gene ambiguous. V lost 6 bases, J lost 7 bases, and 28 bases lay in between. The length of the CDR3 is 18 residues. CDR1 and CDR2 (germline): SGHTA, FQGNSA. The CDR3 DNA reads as TGTGCCAGCAGTCATGGTTTGTCAGGCAAAAAACGTTCTAATGAGCAGTTCTTC. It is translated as CASSHGLSGKKRSNEQFF.

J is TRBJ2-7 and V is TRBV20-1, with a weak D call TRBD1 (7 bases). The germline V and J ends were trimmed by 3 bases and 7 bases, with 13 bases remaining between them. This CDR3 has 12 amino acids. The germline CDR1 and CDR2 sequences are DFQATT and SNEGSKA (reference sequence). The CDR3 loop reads CSASKGAGEQYV. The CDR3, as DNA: TGCAGTGCTAGTAAGGGGGCGGGAGAGCAGTACGTC.

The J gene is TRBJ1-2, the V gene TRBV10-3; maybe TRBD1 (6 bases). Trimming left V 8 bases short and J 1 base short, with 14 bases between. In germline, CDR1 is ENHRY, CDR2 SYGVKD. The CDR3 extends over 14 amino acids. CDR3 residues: CAISAGGDNYGYTF. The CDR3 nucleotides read TGTGCCATCTCTGCGGGGGGCGATAACTATGGCTACACCTTC.

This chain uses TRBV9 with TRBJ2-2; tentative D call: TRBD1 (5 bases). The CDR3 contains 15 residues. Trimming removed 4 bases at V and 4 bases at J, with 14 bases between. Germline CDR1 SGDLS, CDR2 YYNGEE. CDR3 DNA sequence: TGTGCCAGCAGCCCCTTATACCAGGGCACCGGGGAGCTGTTTTTT. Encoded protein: CASSPLYQGTGELFF.

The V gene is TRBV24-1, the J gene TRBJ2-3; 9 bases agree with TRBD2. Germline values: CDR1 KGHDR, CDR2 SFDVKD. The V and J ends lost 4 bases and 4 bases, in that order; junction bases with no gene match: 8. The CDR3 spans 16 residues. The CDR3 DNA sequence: TGTGCCACCAGTGAGAGGGCTAGCGGGGCTCCAGATACGCAGTATTTT. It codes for CATSERASGAPDTQYF.